The present entry profiles one T cell receptor (beta chain) with its context. No cognate antigen has been identified for it. Qualities for individual bases were not recorded, and no much larger clone is one base off. The sample originates from a study of blood T cells in healthy people across ages (dated by TCRdb to between 2015 and 2016). A note on the overall study: In model experiments, template switching captured about one uniquely barcoded TCR beta cDNA molecule for every two T cells. Age-related changes in TCR beta repertoire diversity were measured in the study by deep sequencing normalized with unique cDNA molecular identifiers. Four age groups were formed from the donors: young (average approximately 15 years), middle-aged (approximately 39), aged (62) and long-lived (less than 85). Donors of different ages were randomly distributed across sequencing lanes to avoid experimental bias. Using the same blood draw, the study looked at two additional independent replicas of 1 million unique cDNA reads for two donors, one aged 18 to 30 and the other aged 80 or older. On the study overall, not on this receptor specifically: As age increased, observed TCR beta diversity per million T cells dropped in a roughly linear way, and a significant reduction was already evident by age 40. Total diversity estimates from one million sequenced T cells were considered lower bounds and underestimates. Since profiling was done on bulk unsorted PBMCs, naive and antigen-experienced compartments could not be conclusively compared. Because the CMV infection status of the donors was unknown, age-related changes in expanded clonotypes may potentially have been confounded. Observed TCR beta diversity correlated strongly with the percentage of naive T cells measured by flow cytometry. Compared with the aged group, the long-lived group had more naive CD4+ T cells, fewer expanded clones and increased TCR diversity, suggesting age selection.

Preparation of the library involved 5' RACE. Sequencing took place on an Illumina HiSeq 2500. A second PCR of about 6 to 11 cycles was performed with a sample-barcoded 5' primer and a J-beta primer mix. A unique molecular identifier was introduced onto each TCR beta cDNA molecule by a template-switch 5' adaptor carrying 12 random nucleotides. Each sample yielded at least 2.5 million CDR3-containing paired-end reads. First-strand cDNA synthesis was performed from all RNA using the Mint cDNA synthesis kit, with priming by a TRBC-specific oligonucleotide. After uracil-DNA glycosylase treatment, a first 18-cycle PCR used universal primers M1SS and BC2_uni_R on all cDNA. The authors' pipeline ran thus. Normalization of each sample was performed by random selection of 1 million high-quality reads, each carrying a distinct molecular identifier. Reads sharing molecular identifiers were discarded rather than binned into consensus sequences. CDR3 identification, clonotype clustering and error correction used MiTCR with a Q25 quality threshold and the strictest error-elimination algorithm. A nonparametric unseen species model with Euler transformation was used to estimate a lower bound on total TCR beta diversity. The public sequencing data were trimmed at Q25 with fastp and processed into clonotypes with MiXCR by TCRdb, which kept only in-frame beta chains. Duplicate CDR3 protein sequences are folded into a single record with the most common DNA and genes. Clone size and V and J calls follow TCRdb, not the original study. The sample records about 970,000 distinct CDR3 sequences, about 53% of which are singletons. The ten largest clones capture over 20% of the sample.

The roughly 39 donors, aged roughly 6 to 90 years, were systemically healthy Caucasian individuals from Russia. Each donor gave ten milliliters of peripheral blood, collected into EDTA-treated Vacutainer tubes. Ficoll-Paque density-gradient centrifugation was used to isolate PBMCs, with at least 6 million obtained per sample. Total RNA, at least 6 micrograms per sample, was extracted from PBMCs with Trizol reagent. The percentages of naive CD45RAhigh/CD27high T cells were determined by flow cytometry on a PBMC aliquot from every donor. CDR1 DFQATT and CDR2 SNEGSKA are derived from the germline V gene (reference sequence). V lost 6 bases and J lost 3 bases, and the count of bases not matched to a germline gene is 9. CDR3 length: 15 amino acids, cysteine to phenylalanine. Kept here is only the CDR3 DNA, which spans 45 bases and is read in frame from base 1.

This clonotype originated in an older woman in good health. Sample: blood. The chain links TRBV20-1 with TRBJ2-1, with 9 junctional bases fitting TRBD2. In nucleotide form, the sequence is TGCAGTGCCCAGAAGGGACTAGCAGACTACAATGAGCAGTTCTTC. It translates as CSAQKGLADYNEQFF.